The T cell receptor beta chain described here comes from a study of early T cells in non-severe SARS-CoV-2 infection. Turning to the study itself: Chains were not paired, and sequencing was done on bulk RNA from unsorted whole blood. Study-wide findings and caveats: Matching with VDJdb favored anti-spike CD8 responses (missing private and CD4 specificities).

The protocol attached unique molecular identifiers to individual cDNA molecules. MiXCR, applied by TCRdb to the 5' RACE reads, yields one record per CDR3 protein. The sample consists of approximately 40,000 distinct CDR3 sequences, around 6.1% of them appearing once. CDR1 is SGHAT and CDR2 is FQNNGV in the germline V gene. The ends were cut back, 3 bases at V and 2 bases at J, with 6 bases in the middle. The CDR3 length is 13 residues. This clonotype showed up just a few times. The antigen is not known. This chain uses TRBV11-2 with TRBJ2-3, with D possibly being TRBD1 or TRBD2 (5 bases each). The material sequenced was whole blood, taken at baseline. This TCR was sampled from an adult who was a healthcare worker with PCR-confirmed SARS-CoV-2 infection or an uninfected control (not recorded which). CDR3 DNA: TGTGCCAGCAGCTTGGGGACCACAGATACGCAGTATTTT. This encodes CASSLGTTDTQYF. Drawing the rest from reference TRBV11-2 and TRBJ2-3, the complete variable domain is EAGVAQSPRYKIIEKRQSVAFWCNPISGHATLYWYQQILGQGPKLLIQFQNNGVVDDSQLPKDRFSAERLKGVDSTLKIQPAKLEDSAVYLCASSLGTTDTQYFGPGTRLTVL.